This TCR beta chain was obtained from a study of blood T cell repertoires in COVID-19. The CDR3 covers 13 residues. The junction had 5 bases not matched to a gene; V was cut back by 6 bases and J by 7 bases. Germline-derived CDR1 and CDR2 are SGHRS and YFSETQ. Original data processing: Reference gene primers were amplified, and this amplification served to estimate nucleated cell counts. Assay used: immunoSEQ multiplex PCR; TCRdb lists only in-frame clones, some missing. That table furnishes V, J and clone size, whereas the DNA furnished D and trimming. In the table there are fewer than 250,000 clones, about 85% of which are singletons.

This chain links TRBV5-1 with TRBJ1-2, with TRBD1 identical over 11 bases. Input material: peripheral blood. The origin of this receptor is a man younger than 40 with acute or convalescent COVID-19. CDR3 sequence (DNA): TGCGCCAGCAACGGACAGGGGGCGAGTGGCTACACCTTC. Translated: CASNGQGASGYTF.